Listed here are 2 T cell receptor beta chains from one sample, sequenced in a study of T-cell reconstitution after alpha-beta-depleted transplantation in children. The library targeted TCRbeta and was prepared with unique molecular identifiers. MiXCR, run by TCRdb on the PCR reads, gives a single entry per CDR3 protein. The sample has some 440,000 distinct CDR3 sequences; under 20% are singletons. Sequencing used PBMCs, mostly from graft donor cells, obtained 360 days after TCRalphabeta/CD19-depleted stem cell transplant. These TCRs come from a boy in the first two years of life who had a stem cell transplant for Wiskott-Aldrich syndrome, so the T cells may come from the graft donor.

There are many counts of this clonotype. The CDR3 coding sequence is TGTGCCAGCAGGTTCCTAGCGAGGACAGATACGCAGTATTTT. It translates to CASRFLARTDTQYF. V and J are TRBV6-5 and TRBJ2-3; D is perhaps TRBD2 (6 bases). Looked up from germline, CDR1 is MNHEY and CDR2 is SVGAGI. The length of the CDR3 is 14 residues. V was pared by 6 bases and J by 3 bases, with 13 bases between.

The V gene is TRBV6-5, the J gene TRBJ2-7; the D gene is possibly TRBD1 (6 bases). V dropped 4 bases and J dropped 2 bases, with 9 bases sitting between them. Germline V gives CDR1 MNHEY, CDR2 SVGAGI. This CDR3 region has 13 residues. Here the CDR3 reads CASSSPGAYEQYF. CDR3 in DNA: TGTGCCAGCAGTTCCCCAGGGGCCTACGAGCAGTACTTC.